Reported below is one T cell receptor (beta chain). Its antigen is unidentified. A clone one base away is much larger, so this may be a read error. This sample was included in a study of shared clonotypes between healthy human individuals. Terminally differentiated effector memory CD45RA+ cells were left out of the naive CD8 fraction, which was CD45RO-negative and positively selected for CCR7. Method: immunoSEQ multiplex PCR; TCRdb's copy keeps in-frame clones and lacks some. The sample lists some 740,000 clones; almost 95% were seen once. V was shortened by 5 bases and J by 1 base, with 8 bases between the two germline ends. This CDR3 has 14 amino acids. Per the germline V gene, CDR1 is SGHTA and CDR2 is FQGTGA. General study findings and limits: Larger estimated richness was generally recorded for naive subsets relative to memory subsets. Sample collection involved blood only; tissue repertoires are likely different. For naive CD4 cells, roughly 5% of clonotypes were shared across several donors.

The J gene is TRBJ2-2, the V gene TRBV7-3, with unresolved D. The TCR comes from a man aged 30-40 years in good health. The source material was naive CD8+ T cells sorted from blood. The CDR3 loop is CASSTDGNTGELFF. CDR3 coding DNA: TGTGCCAGCAGCACGGACGGGAACACCGGGGAGCTGTTTTTT.